This record looks at one T cell receptor (beta chain) sequence and its context. These data come from a study of T cell responses to AZD1222 COVID-19 vaccine. This CDR3 region has 13 residues. Trimming shortened V by 4 bases and J by 7 bases, and 11 bases separated the two germline ends. Germline-derived CDR1 and CDR2 are WSHSY and SAAADI. Sequencing was performed with immunoSEQ multiplex PCR; in TCRdb, only in-frame clones are kept and a portion is missing. The sample lists about 120,000 clones, 90% to 95% seen once, with 5% in the top ten. V gene TRBV10-2 combines with J gene TRBJ1-5, with D perhaps matching TRBD1 (6 bases). This specimen was peripheral blood, taken 28 days after the second AZD1222 dose. This receptor was taken from an adult who received the AZD1222 COVID-19 vaccine. DNA for the CDR3: TGCGCCAGCAGTGGGTACAGGGTGCAGCCCCAGCATTTT. It translates to CASSGYRVQPQHF.